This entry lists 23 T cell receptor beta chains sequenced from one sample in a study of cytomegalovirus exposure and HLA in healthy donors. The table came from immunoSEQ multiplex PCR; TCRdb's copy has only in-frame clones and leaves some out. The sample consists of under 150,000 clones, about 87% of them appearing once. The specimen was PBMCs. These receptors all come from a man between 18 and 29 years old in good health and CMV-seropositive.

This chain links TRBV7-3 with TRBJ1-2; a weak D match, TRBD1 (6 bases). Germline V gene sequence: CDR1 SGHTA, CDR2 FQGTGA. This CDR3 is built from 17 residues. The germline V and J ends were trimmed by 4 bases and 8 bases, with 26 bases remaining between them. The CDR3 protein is CASSSVELQGIALGYTF. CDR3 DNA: TGTGCCAGCAGCTCCGTGGAACTCCAGGGGATTGCGCTGGGCTACACCTTC.

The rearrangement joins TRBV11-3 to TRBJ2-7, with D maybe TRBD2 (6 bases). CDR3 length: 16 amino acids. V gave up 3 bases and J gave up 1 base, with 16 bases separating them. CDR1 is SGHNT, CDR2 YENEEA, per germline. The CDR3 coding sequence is TGTGCCAGCAGCTTTGGGTCTCGGGGGAAATCCTACGAGCAGTACTTC. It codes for CASSFGSRGKSYEQYF.

The CDR3 here is CASSTTSEQYF. CDR3 nucleotides: TGTGCCAGCAGCACTACTAGCGAGCAGTACTTC. This sequence joins TRBV7-9 and TRBJ2-7, with D perhaps TRBD2 (5 bases). Trimming stripped 5 bases from V and 6 bases from J, with 8 bases between. Germline V gives CDR1 SEHNR, CDR2 FQNEAQ (reference sequence). The CDR3 covers 11 residues.

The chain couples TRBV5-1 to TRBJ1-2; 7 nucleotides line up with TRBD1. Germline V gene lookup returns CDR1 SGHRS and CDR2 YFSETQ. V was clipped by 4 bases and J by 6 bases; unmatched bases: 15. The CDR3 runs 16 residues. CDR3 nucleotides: TGCGCCAGCAGCCAAGGACAGGAAAATATTTTGCATGGCTACACCTTC. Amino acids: CASSQGQENILHGYTF.

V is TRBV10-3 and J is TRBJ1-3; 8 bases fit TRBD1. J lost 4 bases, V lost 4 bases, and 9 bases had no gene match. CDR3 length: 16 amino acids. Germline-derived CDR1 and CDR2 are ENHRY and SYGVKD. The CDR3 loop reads CAISARQGASGNTIYF. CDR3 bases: TGTGCCATCAGTGCTCGGCAGGGGGCATCGGGAAACACCATATATTTT.

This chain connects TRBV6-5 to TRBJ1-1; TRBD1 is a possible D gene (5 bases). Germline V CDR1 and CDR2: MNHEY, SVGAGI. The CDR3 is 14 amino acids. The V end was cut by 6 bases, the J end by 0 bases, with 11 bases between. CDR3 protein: CASRPRAMNTEAFF. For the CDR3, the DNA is TGTGCCAGCAGACCCAGGGCCATGAACACTGAAGCTTTCTTT.

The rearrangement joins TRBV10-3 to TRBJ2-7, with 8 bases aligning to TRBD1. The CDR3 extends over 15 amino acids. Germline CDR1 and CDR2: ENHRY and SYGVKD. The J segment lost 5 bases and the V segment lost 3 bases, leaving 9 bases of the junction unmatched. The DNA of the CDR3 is TGTGCCATCAGTGAATCGTTGACAGGGGCGAACGAGCAGTACTTC. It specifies CAISESLTGANEQYF.

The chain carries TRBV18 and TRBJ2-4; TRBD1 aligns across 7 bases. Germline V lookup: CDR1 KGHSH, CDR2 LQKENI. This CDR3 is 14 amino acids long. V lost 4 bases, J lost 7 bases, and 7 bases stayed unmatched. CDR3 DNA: TGTGCCAGCTCACTAGAGACAGGGCTCAACATTCAGTACTTC. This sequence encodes CASSLETGLNIQYF.

The CDR3 spells CASSFSSGSPTDTQYF. CDR3 nucleotide sequence: TGCGCCAGCAGCTTTTCTAGCGGGAGCCCCACAGATACGCAGTATTTT. The rearrangement uses TRBV5-1 and TRBJ2-3; 10 bases line up with TRBD2. The V gene's germline CDR1 is SGHRS and CDR2 YFSETQ. The CDR3 loop spans 16 amino acids. V shed 2 bases and J 2 bases; nucleotides not matched to a gene: 5.

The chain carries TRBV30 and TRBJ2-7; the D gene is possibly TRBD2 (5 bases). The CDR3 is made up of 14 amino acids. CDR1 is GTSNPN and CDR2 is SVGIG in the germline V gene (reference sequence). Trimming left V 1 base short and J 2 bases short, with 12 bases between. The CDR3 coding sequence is TGTGCCTGGAGTGCCCAACTAGGCACCTACGAGCAGTACTTC. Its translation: CAWSAQLGTYEQYF.

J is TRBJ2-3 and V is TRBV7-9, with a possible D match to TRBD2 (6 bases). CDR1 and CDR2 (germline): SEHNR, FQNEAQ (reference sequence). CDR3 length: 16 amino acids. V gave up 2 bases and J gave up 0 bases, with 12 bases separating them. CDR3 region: CASSLMEGASTDTQYF. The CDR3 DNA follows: TGTGCCAGCAGCTTAATGGAGGGTGCTAGCACAGATACGCAGTATTTT. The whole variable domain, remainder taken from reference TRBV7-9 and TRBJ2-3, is DTGVSQNPRHKITKRGQNVTFRCDPISEHNRLYWYRQTLGQGPEFLTYFQNEAQLEKSRLLSDRFSAERPKGSFSTLEIQRTEQGDSAMYLCASSLMEGASTDTQYFGPGTRLTVL.

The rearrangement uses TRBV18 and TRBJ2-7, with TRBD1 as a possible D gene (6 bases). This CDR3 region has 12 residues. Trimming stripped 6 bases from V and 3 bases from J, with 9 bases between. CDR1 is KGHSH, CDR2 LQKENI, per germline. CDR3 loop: CASSTGSYEQYF. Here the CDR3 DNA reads TGTGCCAGCTCGACAGGAAGCTACGAGCAGTACTTC.

The CDR3 protein is CSVEQGADTQYF. CDR3 nucleotide sequence: TGCAGCGTTGAACAGGGGGCAGATACGCAGTATTTT. V usage is TRBV29-1 and J usage is TRBJ2-3, with 7 nucleotides matching TRBD1. Germline CDR1 reads SQVTM; CDR2 reads ANQGSEA. CDR3 size: 12 residues. With V trimmed by 2 bases and J by 4 bases, 0 bases remained unmatched.

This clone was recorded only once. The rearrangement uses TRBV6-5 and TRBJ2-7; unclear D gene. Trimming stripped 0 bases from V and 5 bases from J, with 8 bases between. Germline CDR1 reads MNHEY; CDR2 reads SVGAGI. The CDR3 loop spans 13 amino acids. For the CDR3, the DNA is TGTGCCAGCAGTTACTCCATTTCCCACGAGCAGTACTTC. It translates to CASSYSISHEQYF.

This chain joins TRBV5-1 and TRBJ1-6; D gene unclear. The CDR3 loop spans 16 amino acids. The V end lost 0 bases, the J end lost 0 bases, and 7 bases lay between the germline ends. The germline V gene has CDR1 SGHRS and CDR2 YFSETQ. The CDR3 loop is CASSLDLSSYNSPLHF. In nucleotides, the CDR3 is TGCGCCAGCAGCTTGGATCTGAGCTCCTATAATTCACCCCTCCACTTT. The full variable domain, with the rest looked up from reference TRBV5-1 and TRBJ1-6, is KAGVTQTPRYLIKTRGQQVTLSCSPISGHRSVSWYQQTPGQGLQFLFEYFSETQRNKGNFPGRFSGRQFSNSRSEMNVSTLELGDSALYLCASSLDLSSYNSPLHFGNGTRLTVT.

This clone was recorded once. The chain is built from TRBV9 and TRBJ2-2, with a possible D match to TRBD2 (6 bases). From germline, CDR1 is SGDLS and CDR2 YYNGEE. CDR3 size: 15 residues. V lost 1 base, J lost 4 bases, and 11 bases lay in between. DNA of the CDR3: TGTGCCAGCAGCGTACTAGCGACGGGCACCGGGGAGCTGTTTTTT. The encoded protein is CASSVLATGTGELFF.

The chain's CDR3 is CASSETGPGQKNTDTQYF. The CDR3 region has the DNA TGTGCCAGCAGTGAAACCGGTCCAGGGCAGAAGAACACAGATACGCAGTATTTT. The chain combines TRBV2 with TRBJ2-3; D may be TRBD1 (5 bases). The ends were cut back, 2 bases at V and 2 bases at J, with 20 bases in the middle. Looked up from germline, CDR1 is SNHLY and CDR2 is FYNNEI. The CDR3 covers 18 residues.

Here the CDR3 DNA reads TGTGCCAGCAGCTTAGCCAGGGACAGAGCCGTATCGAACACCGGGGAGCTGTTTTTT. It is translated as CASSLARDRAVSNTGELFF. V and J are TRBV7-8 and TRBJ2-2; TRBD1 matches at 7 bases. V shed 0 bases, J shed 0 bases, and the junction held 10 bases outside the gene matches. Germline V gives CDR1 SGHVS, CDR2 FQNEAQ. The CDR3 covers 19 residues. Complete variable domain (other parts from reference TRBV7-8 and TRBJ2-2): GAGVSQSPRYKVAKRGQDVALRCDPISGHVSLFWYQQALGQGPEFLTYFQNEAQLDKSGLPSDRFFAERPEGSVSTLKIQRTQQEDSAVYLCASSLARDRAVSNTGELFFGEGSRLTVL.

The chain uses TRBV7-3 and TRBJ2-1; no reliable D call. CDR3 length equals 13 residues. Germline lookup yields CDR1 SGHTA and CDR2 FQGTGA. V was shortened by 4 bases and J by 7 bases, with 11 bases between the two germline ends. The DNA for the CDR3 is TGTGCCAGCAGCTCATTACACGGGAATGAGCAGTTCTTC. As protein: CASSSLHGNEQFF.

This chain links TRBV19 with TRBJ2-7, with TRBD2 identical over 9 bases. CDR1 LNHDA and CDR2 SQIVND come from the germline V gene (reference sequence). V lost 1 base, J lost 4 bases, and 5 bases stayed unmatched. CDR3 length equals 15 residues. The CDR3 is CASSIGLAGAYEQYF. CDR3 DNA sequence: TGTGCCAGTAGTATAGGATTAGCGGGAGCTTACGAGCAGTACTTC. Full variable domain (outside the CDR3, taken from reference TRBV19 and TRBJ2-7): DGGITQSPKYLFRKEGQNVTLSCEQNLNHDAMYWYRQDPGQGLRLIYYSQIVNDFQKGDIAEGYSVSREKKESFPLTVTSAQKNPTAFYLCASSIGLAGAYEQYFGPGTRLTVT.

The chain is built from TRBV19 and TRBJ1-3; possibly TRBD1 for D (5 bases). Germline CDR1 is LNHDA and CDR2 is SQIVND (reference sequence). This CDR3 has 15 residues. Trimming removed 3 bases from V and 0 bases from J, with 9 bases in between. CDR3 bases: TGTGCCAGTAGTATGGCAGGGCTCTCTGGAAACACCATATATTTT. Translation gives CASSMAGLSGNTIYF.

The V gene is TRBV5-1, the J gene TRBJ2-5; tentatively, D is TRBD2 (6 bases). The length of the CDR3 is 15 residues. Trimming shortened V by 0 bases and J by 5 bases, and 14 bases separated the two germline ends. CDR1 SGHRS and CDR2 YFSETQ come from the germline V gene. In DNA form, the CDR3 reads TGCGCCAGCAGCTTGGCGTACGGGGGAGGTGAGACCCAGTACTTC. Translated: CASSLAYGGGETQYF. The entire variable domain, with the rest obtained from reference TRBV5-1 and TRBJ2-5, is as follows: KAGVTQTPRYLIKTRGQQVTLSCSPISGHRSVSWYQQTPGQGLQFLFEYFSETQRNKGNFPGRFSGRQFSNSRSEMNVSTLELGDSALYLCASSLAYGGGETQYFGPGTRLLVL.

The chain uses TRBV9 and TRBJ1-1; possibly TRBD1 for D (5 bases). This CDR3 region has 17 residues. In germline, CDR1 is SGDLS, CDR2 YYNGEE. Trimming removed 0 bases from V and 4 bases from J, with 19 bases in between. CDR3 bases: TGTGCCAGCAGCGTAGGGGGCAGCGCACCGGGAGGCACTGAAGCTTTCTTT. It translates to CASSVGGSAPGGTEAFF.